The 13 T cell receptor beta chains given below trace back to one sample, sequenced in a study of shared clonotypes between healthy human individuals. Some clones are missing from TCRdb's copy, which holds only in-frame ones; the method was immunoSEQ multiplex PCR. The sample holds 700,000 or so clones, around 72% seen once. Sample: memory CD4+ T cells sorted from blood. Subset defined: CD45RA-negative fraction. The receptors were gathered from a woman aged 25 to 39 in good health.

The CDR3 region is CASSPGRFAGSEAFF. The CDR3 DNA sequence: TGTGCCAGTAGTCCGGGACGGTTTGCGGGTTCTGAAGCTTTCTTT. This chain connects TRBV19 to TRBJ1-1; TRBD1 might be the D (5 bases). The CDR3 is 15 amino acids. V was pared by 5 bases and J by 6 bases, with 19 bases between. CDR1 and CDR2 from the germline V gene are LNHDA and SQIVND (reference sequence).

The CDR3 DNA follows: TGTGCCAGCAGCTTAGGTACTAACCCTGGGGGAAAACTGTTTTTT. It is translated as CASSLGTNPGGKLFF. The gene calls are TRBV7-9 and TRBJ1-4, with D tentatively TRBD1 (5 bases). From germline, CDR1 is SEHNR and CDR2 FQNEAQ (reference sequence). This CDR3 has 15 amino acids. Trimming removed 1 base at V and 10 bases at J, with 16 bases between.

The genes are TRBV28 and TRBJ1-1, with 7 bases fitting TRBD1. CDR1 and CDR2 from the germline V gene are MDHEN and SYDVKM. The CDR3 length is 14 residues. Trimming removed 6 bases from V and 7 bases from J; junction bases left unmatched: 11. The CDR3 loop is CASSKGQRTGEAFF. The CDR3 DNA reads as TGTGCCAGCAGCAAGGGACAGCGAACAGGTGAAGCTTTCTTT.

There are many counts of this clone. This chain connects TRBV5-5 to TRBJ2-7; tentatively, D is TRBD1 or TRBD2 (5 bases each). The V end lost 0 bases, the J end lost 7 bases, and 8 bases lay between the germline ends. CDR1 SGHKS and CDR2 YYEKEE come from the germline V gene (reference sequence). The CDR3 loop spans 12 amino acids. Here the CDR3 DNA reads TGTGCCAGCAGCTTGGCCTGGGGGGAGCAGTACTTC. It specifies CASSLAWGEQYF.

CDR3 DNA: TGTGCCAGCAACAGGGGACCCCTGAACACTGAAGCTTTCTTT. This codes for CASNRGPLNTEAFF. The V call is TRBV2, the J call TRBJ1-1, with 7 positions matching TRBD1. The germline gives CDR1 SNHLY, CDR2 FYNNEI. V lost 7 bases, J lost 0 bases, and 5 bases stayed unmatched. The CDR3 sequence is 14 residues long.

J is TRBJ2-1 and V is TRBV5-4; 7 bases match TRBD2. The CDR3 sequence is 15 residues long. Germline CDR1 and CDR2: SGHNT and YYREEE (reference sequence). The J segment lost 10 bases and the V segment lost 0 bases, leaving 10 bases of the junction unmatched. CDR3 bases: TGTGCCAGCAGCTTGGTTCTAGCGGCCCTGGCCGAGCAGTTCTTC. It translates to CASSLVLAALAEQFF.

CDR3 residues: CASSSSGAGNTIYF. CDR3 sequence (DNA): TGTGCCAGTAGCTCCTCGGGGGCTGGAAACACCATATATTTT. The chain joins TRBV19 to TRBJ1-3; a weak D match, TRBD1 (5 bases). This CDR3 region has 14 residues. Between the trimmed V and J ends, which lost 6 bases and 2 bases, there was a span of 11 bases. Germline V gene data show CDR1 as LNHDA and CDR2 as SQIVND (reference sequence).

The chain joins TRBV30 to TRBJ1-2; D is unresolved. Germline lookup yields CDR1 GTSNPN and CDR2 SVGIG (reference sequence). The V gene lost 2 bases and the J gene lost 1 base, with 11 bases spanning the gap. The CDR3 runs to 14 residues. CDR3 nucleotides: TGTGCCTGGAGTCAGACCAATTATAACTATGGCTACACCTTC. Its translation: CAWSQTNYNYGYTF.

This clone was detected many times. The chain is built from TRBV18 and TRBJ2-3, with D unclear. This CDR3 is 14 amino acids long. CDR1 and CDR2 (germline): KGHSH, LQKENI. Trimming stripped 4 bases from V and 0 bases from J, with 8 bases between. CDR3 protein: CASSLHGSTDTQYF. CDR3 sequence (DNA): TGTGCCAGCTCACTCCACGGTAGCACAGATACGCAGTATTTT.

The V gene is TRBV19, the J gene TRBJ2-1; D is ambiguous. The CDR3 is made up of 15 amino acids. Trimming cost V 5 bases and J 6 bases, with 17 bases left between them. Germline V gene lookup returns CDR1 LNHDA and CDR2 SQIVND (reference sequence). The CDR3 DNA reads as TGTGCCAGTAGTCCTCGGATATCGACCTTCAATGAGCAGTTCTTC. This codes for CASSPRISTFNEQFF. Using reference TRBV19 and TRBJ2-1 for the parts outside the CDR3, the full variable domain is DGGITQSPKYLFRKEGQNVTLSCEQNLNHDAMYWYRQDPGQGLRLIYYSQIVNDFQKGDIAEGYSVSREKKESFPLTVTSAQKNPTAFYLCASSPRISTFNEQFFGPGTRLTVL.

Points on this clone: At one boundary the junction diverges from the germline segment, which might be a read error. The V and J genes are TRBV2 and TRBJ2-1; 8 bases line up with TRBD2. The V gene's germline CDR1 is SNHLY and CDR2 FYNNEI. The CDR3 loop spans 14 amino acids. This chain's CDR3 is CASQPRTSYDEQFF. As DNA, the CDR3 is TGTGCCAGCCAGCCAAGGACTAGCTACGATGAGCAGTTCTTC.

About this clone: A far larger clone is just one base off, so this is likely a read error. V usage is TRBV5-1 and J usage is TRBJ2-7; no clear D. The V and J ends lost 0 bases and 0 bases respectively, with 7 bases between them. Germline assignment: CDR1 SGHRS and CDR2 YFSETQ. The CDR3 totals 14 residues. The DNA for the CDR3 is TGCGCCAGCAGCTTGGAGGTTCACTCCTACGAGCAGTACTTC. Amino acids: CASSLEVHSYEQYF. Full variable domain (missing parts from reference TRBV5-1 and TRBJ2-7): KAGVTQTPRYLIKTRGQQVTLSCSPISGHRSVSWYQQTPGQGLQFLFEYFSETQRNKGNFPGRFSGRQFSNSRSEMNVSTLELGDSALYLCASSLEVHSYEQYFGPGTRLTVT.

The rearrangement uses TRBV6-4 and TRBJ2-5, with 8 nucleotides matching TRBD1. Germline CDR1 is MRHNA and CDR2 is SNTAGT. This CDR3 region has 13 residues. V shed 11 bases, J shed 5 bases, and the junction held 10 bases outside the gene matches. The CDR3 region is CAAETDRDETQYF. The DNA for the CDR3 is TGTGCCGCGGAGACGGACAGGGACGAGACCCAGTACTTC.